The 11 T cell receptor beta chains listed next were all sequenced from one sample in a study of control samples from healthy donors and cancer patients. Libraries were prepared by immunoSEQ multiplex PCR; TCRdb keeps only in-frame clonotypes and omits some of them. The sample lists around 25,000 clones, roughly 88% occurring once. The sample was PBMCs. These receptors came from a man in his fifties with lung cancer.

This sequence joins TRBV11-1 and TRBJ2-1, with a weak D call TRBD2 (6 bases). CDR3 length: 12 amino acids. Per the germline V gene, CDR1 is SGHAT and CDR2 is FQDESV (reference sequence). V lost 6 bases and J 10 bases, leaving 13 bases between the germline ends. CDR3 region: CASRFLGGEQFF. The CDR3 bases are TGTGCCAGCAGATTTCTAGGAGGGGAGCAGTTCTTC.

V gene TRBV25-1 combines with J gene TRBJ2-5; no firm D call. The CDR3 spans 15 residues. The V end was cut by 5 bases, the J end by 2 bases, with 15 bases between. CDR1 and CDR2 from the germline V gene are MGHDK and SYGVNS. Here the CDR3 DNA reads TGTGCCAGCAGTTCGGTGTCACATCGACAAGAGACCCAGTACTTC. Its translation is CASSSVSHRQETQYF.

The chain is built from TRBV30 and TRBJ1-4; 9 bases fit TRBD1. The CDR3 contains 15 residues. V shed 2 bases, J shed 6 bases, and the junction held 7 bases outside the gene matches. Germline CDR1 and CDR2: GTSNPN and SVGIG (reference sequence). The CDR3 nucleotides read TGTGCCTGGAGTTTAGAACAGGGGGCCTATGAAAAACTGTTTTTT. Its translation: CAWSLEQGAYEKLFF.

The chain links TRBV6-5 to TRBJ2-7; D gene ambiguous. The CDR3 extends over 11 amino acids. The V gene's germline CDR1 is MNHEY and CDR2 SVGAGI. V was clipped by 2 bases and J by 5 bases, with 4 bases between them. The CDR3 is CASSYVDEQYF. The CDR3 DNA sequence: TGTGCCAGCAGTTACGTCGACGAGCAGTACTTC.

This chain joins TRBV28 and TRBJ2-7, with D possibly matching TRBD2 (6 bases). V shed 6 bases and J shed 5 bases, with 23 bases lying between them. CDR1 and CDR2 from the germline V gene are MDHEN and SYDVKM. The CDR3 has 16 residues. In DNA, the CDR3 is TGTGCCAGCAGCTTTTACGGAGGGTCGCCGGTTCACGAGCAGTACTTC. This gives the protein CASSFYGGSPVHEQYF.

The chain couples TRBV6-5 to TRBJ2-7; the match to TRBD1 covers 8 bases. The trim removed 6 bases at V and 1 base at J, leaving 8 bases unmatched. CDR3 length: 15 amino acids. The germline V gene has CDR1 MNHEY and CDR2 SVGAGI. The chain's CDR3 is CASRLNRGSSYEQYF. CDR3 coding DNA: TGTGCCAGCAGGTTAAACAGGGGGAGTTCCTACGAGCAGTACTTC.

The chain is built from TRBV7-9 and TRBJ2-1; TRBD2 aligns across 13 bases. V shed 4 bases and J 8 bases; nucleotides not matched to a gene: 11. In germline, CDR1 is SEHNR, CDR2 FQNEAQ (reference sequence). This CDR3 comprises 17 residues. Here the CDR3 reads CASSSPVGTSGVDEQFF. The DNA for the CDR3 is TGTGCCAGCAGCTCCCCAGTAGGGACTAGCGGGGTCGATGAGCAGTTCTTC.

CDR3 nucleotide sequence: TGTGCCAGCAGCATCCGGGACACGGATCAGCCCCAGCATTTT. Translation: CASSIRDTDQPQHF. This rearrangement joins TRBV6-5 to TRBJ1-5; D possibly corresponds to TRBD1 (6 bases). V shed 6 bases and J shed 5 bases, with 14 bases lying between them. CDR1 and CDR2 (germline): MNHEY, SVGAGI. CDR3 length: 14 amino acids.

This chain uses TRBV7-3 with TRBJ1-2; perhaps TRBD1 as D (5 bases). Germline CDR1 and CDR2: SGHTA and FQGTGA. The CDR3 has 13 amino acids. The V end was cut by 6 bases, the J end by 4 bases, with 12 bases between. CDR3 sequence: CASSLDGGYGYTF. The CDR3 coding sequence is TGTGCCAGCAGTCTAGACGGGGGCTATGGCTACACCTTC.

The chain has TRBV5-1 and TRBJ1-2, with TRBD1 as a possible D gene (5 bases). Germline V gene lookup returns CDR1 SGHRS and CDR2 YFSETQ. This CDR3 has 15 amino acids. V was shortened by 4 bases and J by 4 bases, with 17 bases between the two germline ends. The CDR3, as DNA: TGCGCCAGCAGCCGCACGCAGGACAACCCCTATGGCTACACCTTC. It codes for CASSRTQDNPYGYTF.

CDR3 region: CASSLRARGTDTQYF. CDR3 DNA sequence: TGTGCCAGCAGCTTACGGGCCAGAGGCACAGATACGCAGTATTTT. The rearrangement links TRBV7-6 to TRBJ2-3; D unresolved. The CDR3 runs to 15 residues. V was pared by 2 bases and J by 1 base, with 10 bases between. CDR1 is SGHVS and CDR2 is FNYEAQ in the germline V gene.